This T cell receptor (beta chain) was obtained from a study of blood T cell repertoires in COVID-19 (dated by TCRdb to 2020 to 2021). Regarding the study in general: Recovered participants in ImmuneRACE Cohort 3 were defined by two consecutive negative NP/OP PCR tests, clearance by a healthcare professional, or resolution of symptoms. Samples covering the acute and convalescent phases of COVID-19 were provided by collaborators in the United States, Italy and Spain. The prospective study material was composed of cDNA or gDNA derived from T cells, B-cell-depleted T cells, or PBMCs. Subjects who had been exposed to COVID-19, were actively infected with it, or had recovered from it provided the deeply sampled blood TCRbeta repertoires that made up the dataset. The repertoires were released in a freely available public database intended as a resource for research on the immune response to SARS-CoV-2. The samples were drawn from two sources: the first 160 participants of the ongoing ImmuneRACE study, and 950 to 1,500 subjects contributed by 6 global collaborators. Nearly every sample came with metadata listing a de-identified subject ID, COVID-19 status, age in years and sex. HLA class I and class II types, where available, came from metadata supplied by the sample provider rather than from assay-based typing. Beyond this particular receptor, the publication reports: The quantity of clinical and demographic metadata differed by source and by participant and was supplied without curation.

Enrolling through a virtual design, the prospective study's participants ranged in age from roughly 18 to 89 years and lived across about two dozen United States geographic areas. Cohort assignment in the prospective study relied on participant-reported clinical history from a screening survey and a study questionnaire. In the prospective study, whole blood, serum and a nasopharyngeal or oropharyngeal swab were collected from each participant by mobile phlebotomists. Participants in the prospective study had the option to provide additional blood draws and questionnaires over a roughly 2-month period. Prospective study blood samples were shipped either frozen or at room temperature before DNA extraction. TCRbeta CDR3 regions were amplified from genomic DNA using the immunoSEQ Assay, a bias-controlled multiplex PCR. Processing in the source paper ran as follows. Nucleated cell counts per sample were estimated from amplification of reference gene primers within the assay. To quantify the absolute abundance of each unique TCRbeta CDR3 rearrangement, sequence reads were collapsed and filtered. For each sample, productive Simpson clonality was calculated as the square root of Simpson's diversity index across productive rearrangements. The immuneACCESS repertoire file appears here via TCRdb, limited to in-frame rearrangements. These files lack a portion of the clones; in checked studies, under half of the deficit traces to unresolved V genes, and the cause of the others is not known. That table is the source of V, J and clone size, and D and trimming were worked out from the DNA. The sample yields approximately 210,000 clones; 80% to 90% were counted once. The ten largest make up approximately 7.2% of the sample.

The CDR3 spans 17 residues, from the cysteine through the phenylalanine. Solely the CDR3 DNA is kept, with 51 bases framed from the first base. From the germline V gene, CDR1 is MDHEN and CDR2 is SYDVKM. Here V drops 1 base and J drops 3 bases, and the junction holds 7 bases not matched to any gene. A note on this clone: Its specific antigen is unknown. Base-call qualities are not available, and no considerably larger clone is one nucleotide away.

The chain is encoded by TRBV28 joined to TRBJ1-3; a stretch of 9 junction bases matches TRBD1. The sample was PBMCs or T cells enriched from blood (not recorded which). The receptor comes from a man aged 25-45 years in a cohort exposed to, infected with or recovered from COVID-19 (not recorded which). The CDR3 has the sequence CASSLFDRGNLGNTIYF. The nucleotides are TGTGCCAGCAGTTTATTCGACAGGGGGAACCTTGGAAACACCATATATTTT.